Listed below are T cell receptor beta chains from one sample, sequenced in a study of blood T cells in healthy people across ages. TCRdb recomputed calls from the 5' RACE reads with MiXCR, one row per CDR3 protein. The sample records hundreds of thousands of distinct CDR3 sequences, approximately 25% being singletons. This sample was shared with a second study, whose subject was T cells of mothers and their children.

Material: blood. The receptors were sampled from a boy aged 5-17 years in good health. Each CDR3 is given with its conserved first and last residue. Fields, in order: clone size, J gene, D gene, V gene, CDR3 protein, CDR3 DNA. D genes are given only for firm matches. Not every row has a clone size; where given, it reads once, few, many or a size class.

size: .
J: TRBJ1-2
D: .
V: TRBV7-9
CDR3: CASSLLFNYGYTF
DNA: TGTGCCAGCAGCCTTTTATTTAACTATGGCTACACCTTC

size: .
J: TRBJ1-2
D: TRBD1
V: TRBV20-1
CDR3: CSAVLVDRGYGYTF
DNA: TGCAGTGCCGTTCTGGTCGACAGGGGCTATGGCTACACCTTC

size: .
J: TRBJ2-7
D: .
V: TRBV19
CDR3: CASRYHPDYEQYF
DNA: TGTGCCAGTAGATACCATCCAGACTACGAGCAGTACTTC

size: few
J: TRBJ2-1
D: TRBD2
V: TRBV10-3
CDR3: CAIRLAGGNNEQFF
DNA: TGTGCCATCAGACTAGCGGGGGGAAACAATGAGCAGTTCTTC

size: few
J: TRBJ2-1
D: .
V: TRBV29-1
CDR3: CSVEKGVNEQFF
DNA: TGCAGCGTTGAAAAGGGAGTAAATGAGCAGTTCTTC

size: few
J: TRBJ1-1
D: TRBD1
V: TRBV28
CDR3: CASSSTGDTEAFF
DNA: TGTGCCAGCAGTTCGACAGGGGACACTGAAGCTTTCTTT

size: few
J: TRBJ2-1
D: .
V: TRBV9
CDR3: CASSPDRNEQFF
DNA: TGTGCCAGCAGCCCCGACAGAAATGAGCAGTTCTTC

size: few
J: TRBJ2-7
D: .
V: TRBV6-5
CDR3: CASSSQGSWYF
DNA: TGTGCCAGCAGTTCACAGGGATCCTGGTACTTC

size: few
J: TRBJ2-7
D: .
V: TRBV5-8
CDR3: CASSQDTYYEQYF
DNA: TGTGCCAGCAGCCAGGACACATACTACGAGCAGTACTTC

size: .
J: TRBJ2-7
D: TRBD1
V: TRBV4-1
CDR3: CASSQAPGTAVGEQYF
DNA: TGCGCCAGCAGCCAAGCTCCAGGGACAGCTGTAGGGGAGCAGTACTTC

size: few
J: TRBJ2-5
D: .
V: TRBV7-9
CDR3: CASSFGRNLETQYF
DNA: TGTGCCAGCAGCTTTGGAAGGAACTTAGAGACCCAGTACTTC

size: few
J: TRBJ2-2
D: .
V: TRBV4-1
CDR3: CASSQAGPGLGTGELFF
DNA: TGCGCCAGCAGCCAGGCCGGGCCGGGGTTGGGCACCGGGGAGCTGTTTTTT

size: many
J: TRBJ2-5
D: TRBD1
V: TRBV24-1
CDR3: CATSAGQGREETQYF
DNA: TGTGCCACCAGTGCCGGACAGGGGCGGGAAGAGACCCAGTACTTC

size: few
J: TRBJ1-1
D: .
V: TRBV7-9
CDR3: CASSDSTGVKAFF
DNA: TGTGCCAGCAGCGATTCCACGGGGGTAAAAGCTTTCTTT

size: once
J: TRBJ2-6
D: TRBD1
V: TRBV28
CDR3: CASWTTGNGANVLTF
DNA: TGTGCCAGCTGGACGACAGGGAATGGGGCCAACGTCCTGACTTTC

size: .
J: TRBJ2-7
D: .
V: TRBV28
CDR3: CASSLFERMSYEQYF
DNA: TGTGCCAGCAGTTTGTTCGAGCGGATGAGCTACGAGCAGTACTTC

size: few
J: TRBJ2-3
D: .
V: TRBV7-2
CDR3: CASSSPTGPDTQYF
DNA: TGTGCCAGCAGCTCACCCACAGGGCCAGATACGCAGTATTTT

size: few
J: TRBJ2-5
D: .
V: TRBV7-2
CDR3: CASSLDRGGKTQYF
DNA: TGTGCCAGCAGCTTAGACAGGGGAGGAAAGACCCAGTACTTC

size: .
J: TRBJ2-7
D: TRBD1
V: TRBV19
CDR3: CASSTQGAYPYEQYF
DNA: TGTGCCAGTAGCACACAGGGGGCCTATCCCTACGAGCAGTATTTC

size: few
J: TRBJ2-4
D: TRBD1
V: TRBV3-1
CDR3: CASSPRQGGGAKNIQYF
DNA: TGTGCCAGCAGCCCCCGACAGGGCGGTGGGGCCAAAAACATTCAGTACTTC

size: few
J: TRBJ1-2
D: .
V: TRBV20-1
CDR3: CSAREARVNYGYTF
DNA: TGCAGTGCTAGAGAGGCCAGGGTTAACTATGGCTACACCTTC

size: .
J: TRBJ1-3
D: .
V: TRBV12-3/TRBV12-4
CDR3: CASSFPYAGNTIYF
DNA: TGTGCCAGCAGTTTTCCTTATGCAGGAAACACCATATATTTT

size: few
J: TRBJ1-6
D: TRBD1
V: TRBV7-6
CDR3: CASSLGGTGVSSSPLHF
DNA: TGTGCCAGCAGCTTAGGGGGGACAGGGGTTTCAAGTTCACCCCTCCACTTT

size: .
J: TRBJ1-6
D: .
V: TRBV9
CDR3: CASSPRDSRNSPLHF
DNA: TGTGCCAGCAGCCCCCGGGACTCGAGGAATTCACCCCTCCACTTT

size: few
J: TRBJ2-5
D: .
V: TRBV7-2
CDR3: CASSLDLGGETQYF
DNA: TGTGCCAGCAGCTTAGATCTAGGAGGGGAGACCCAGTACTTC

size: few
J: TRBJ2-5
D: TRBD2
V: TRBV20-1
CDR3: CSARDYLAGGEETQYF
DNA: TGCAGTGCTAGAGATTATCTAGCGGGAGGGGAGGAGACCCAGTACTTC

size: .
J: TRBJ2-4
D: TRBD2
V: TRBV11-2
CDR3: CASNEGLRAKNIQYF
DNA: TGTGCCAGCAACGAGGGACTAAGAGCCAAAAACATTCAGTACTTC

size: few
J: TRBJ2-5
D: TRBD1
V: TRBV6-2/TRBV6-3
CDR3: CASSYHLQGGETQYF
DNA: TGTGCCAGCAGTTACCACCTACAGGGGGGAGAGACCCAGTACTTC